This TCR beta chain was observed in a study of monozygotic twins with inflammatory bowel disease. Study-wide results and caveats: Resolution of different T cell subtypes was not achieved. IBD patients share fewer clonotypes with other people than healthy twins do, especially with disease activity.

Each of the TCR libraries took about 4,000 ng of total RNA. Two rounds of nested PCR, of approximately 16 and 9 cycles, were run on TCRalpha and TCRbeta cDNA. From the 5' RACE reads, TCRdb lists one entry per CDR3 protein and no DNA. The sample data list 200,000 to 250,000 distinct CDR3 sequences. This CDR3 is 15 amino acids long. Germline assignment: CDR1 MNHEY and CDR2 SVGAGI. As concerns this clonotype: Its antigen remains unidentified.

Specimen: blood. This TCR came from a human donor with ulcerative colitis or Crohn's disease, or a healthy co-twin of an affected twin (not recorded which). The chain links TRBV6-5 to TRBJ1-1. The CDR3 here is CASSSDVIMNTEAFF.